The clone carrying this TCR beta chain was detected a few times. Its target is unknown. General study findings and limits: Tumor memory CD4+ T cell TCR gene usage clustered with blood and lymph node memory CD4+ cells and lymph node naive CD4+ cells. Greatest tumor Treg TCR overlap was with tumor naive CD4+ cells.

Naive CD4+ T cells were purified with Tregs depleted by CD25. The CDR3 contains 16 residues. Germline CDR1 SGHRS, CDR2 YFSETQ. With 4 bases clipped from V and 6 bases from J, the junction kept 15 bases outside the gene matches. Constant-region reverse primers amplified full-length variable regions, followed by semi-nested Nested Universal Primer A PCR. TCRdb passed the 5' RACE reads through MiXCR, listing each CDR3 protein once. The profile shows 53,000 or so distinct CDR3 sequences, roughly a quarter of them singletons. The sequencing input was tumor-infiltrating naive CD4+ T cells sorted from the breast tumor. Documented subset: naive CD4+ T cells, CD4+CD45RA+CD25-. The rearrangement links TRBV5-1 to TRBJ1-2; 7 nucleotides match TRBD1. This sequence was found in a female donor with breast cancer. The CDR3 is CASSLNPGQLSDGYTF. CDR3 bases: TGCGCCAGCAGCCTGAATCCGGGACAGTTGTCGGATGGCTACACCTTC.